The 23 T cell receptor beta chains given below trace back to one sample, sequenced in a study of T cell responses to AZD1222 COVID-19 vaccine. Here immunoSEQ multiplex PCR was the method, and the copy in TCRdb shows in-frame clones only, minus some. The repertoire includes 200,000 or so clones, approximately 90% of them detected once, and roughly 6% sits in the top ten. Sequencing used peripheral blood, obtained on day 0 of AZD1222 vaccination. Receptors were obtained from an adult in good health.

This clone occurred once. J is TRBJ1-5 and V is TRBV28, with no clear D. V lost 6 bases and J 4 bases, leaving 10 bases between the germline ends. From germline, CDR1 is MDHEN and CDR2 SYDVKM. The CDR3 has 13 residues. The CDR3 spells CASRVQKNQPQHF. The CDR3 DNA reads TGTGCCAGCAGAGTACAGAAAAATCAGCCCCAGCATTTT.

The gene calls are TRBV27 and TRBJ2-6; maybe TRBD2 (6 bases). Germline-derived CDR1 and CDR2 are MNHEY and SMNVEV (reference sequence). V dropped 5 bases and J dropped 4 bases, with 15 bases sitting between them. The CDR3 has 16 amino acids. The CDR3 region has the DNA TGTGCCAGCAGTGGTCGACTAGTTTCCGGGGCCAACGTCCTGACTTTC. Its translation: CASSGRLVSGANVLTF.

V is TRBV25-1 and J is TRBJ1-2; D call uncertain. The germline V gene has CDR1 MGHDK and CDR2 SYGVNS. This CDR3 has 11 amino acids. V was shortened by 3 bases and J by 4 bases, with 3 bases between the two germline ends. CDR3 in DNA: TGTGCCAGCAGTGACGTCTATGGCTACACCTTC. It translates to CASSDVYGYTF.

This CDR3 is CASSSVDSPYEQYF. CDR3 in DNA: TGTGCCAGCAGCTCGGTGGACAGTCCCTACGAGCAGTACTTC. The chain recombines TRBV5-4 with TRBJ2-7, with D possibly being TRBD1 (6 bases). Looked up from germline, CDR1 is SGHNT and CDR2 is YYREEE (reference sequence). The CDR3 has 14 residues. Trimming stripped 3 bases from V and 2 bases from J, with 12 bases between.

The chain employs TRBV18 and TRBJ2-7, with D maybe TRBD1 (6 bases). The ends were cut back, 5 bases at V and 4 bases at J, with 12 bases in the middle. This CDR3 is built from 13 residues. Per germline, CDR1 KGHSH and CDR2 LQKENI. The CDR3 nucleotides are TGTGCCAGCTCAGATCAACAGGGTTACGAGCAGTACTTC. Protein product: CASSDQQGYEQYF.

The chain employs TRBV28 and TRBJ2-3, with TRBD2 matching over 8 bases. This CDR3 is built from 17 residues. V was clipped by 3 bases and J by 4 bases; unmatched bases: 12. From germline, CDR1 is MDHEN and CDR2 SYDVKM. DNA for the CDR3: TGTGCCAGCAGTTTCCCGACGCGGGCGGGGGGACCAGATACGCAGTATTTT. Protein sequence: CASSFPTRAGGPDTQYF.

This clone was counted a few times. This chain uses TRBV9 with TRBJ1-6; D not resolved. Germline assignment: CDR1 SGDLS and CDR2 YYNGEE. This CDR3 comprises 14 residues. Trimming left V 0 bases short and J 7 bases short, with 8 bases between. The CDR3 sequence: CASSVGPGNSPLHF. The CDR3 DNA follows: TGTGCCAGCAGCGTAGGGCCGGGGAATTCACCCCTCCACTTT. The full variable domain, rest sourced from reference TRBV9 and TRBJ1-6, is DSGVTQTPKHLITATGQRVTLRCSPRSGDLSVYWYQQSLDQGLQFLIQYYNGEERAKGNILERFSAQQFPDLHSELNLSSLELGDSALYFCASSVGPGNSPLHFGNGTRLTVT.

This chain links TRBV7-9 with TRBJ1-6, with a tentative D call TRBD1 (5 bases). V lost 3 bases and J 6 bases, leaving 12 bases between the germline ends. Germline lookup yields CDR1 SEHNR and CDR2 FQNEAQ (reference sequence). There are 15 residues in the CDR3. CDR3: CASSFAGASNSPLHF. DNA of the CDR3: TGTGCCAGCAGCTTTGCTGGGGCTAGTAATTCACCCCTCCACTTT.

A few counts support this clone. The V call is TRBV18, the J call TRBJ1-2; D might be TRBD1 (5 bases). Looked up from germline, CDR1 is KGHSH and CDR2 is LQKENI. V was cut by 2 bases and J by 6 bases, with 16 bases left in between. The CDR3 loop spans 15 amino acids. The CDR3 loop reads CASSPGTLNTDGYTF. The CDR3 region has the DNA TGTGCCAGCTCACCAGGGACTCTAAACACGGATGGCTACACCTTC.

This clone has a single count. The CDR3 nucleotides are TGTGCCAGTAGTATCGGGGCTTGGGATGGGGGAAGAGGGAACACTGAAGCTTTCTTT. This codes for CASSIGAWDGGRGNTEAFF. The genes are TRBV19 and TRBJ1-1, with D perhaps matching TRBD1 (5 bases). CDR1 LNHDA and CDR2 SQIVND come from the germline V gene (reference sequence). This CDR3 spans 19 amino acids. The germline V and J ends were trimmed by 3 bases and 1 base, with 24 bases remaining between them.

This clone showed up just a few times. V is TRBV10-1 and J is TRBJ1-4; D might be TRBD1 (5 bases). Trimming cost V 2 bases and J 5 bases, with 18 bases left between them. CDR3 length: 17 residues. The germline CDR1 and CDR2 sequences are WNHNN and SYGVQD (reference sequence). The DNA of the CDR3 is TGCGCCAGCAGTGAGGTCTCTCCCGGGACTCTAAATGAAAAACTGTTTTTT. Encoded protein: CASSEVSPGTLNEKLFF.

The J gene is TRBJ1-2, the V gene TRBV29-1, with D unresolved. V lost 2 bases, J lost 4 bases, and 5 bases lay in between. This CDR3 has 11 residues. Germline CDR1 reads SQVTM; CDR2 reads ANQGSEA. In DNA form, the CDR3 reads TGCAGCGTTGAACAGAGCTATGGCTACACCTTC. This gives the protein CSVEQSYGYTF.

This sequence joins TRBV12-3 or TRBV12-4 and TRBJ2-1; no reliable D call. Trimming took 6 bases from V and 5 from J, leaving 11 bases between them. The CDR3 covers 13 residues. The CDR3 region has the DNA TGTGCCAGCAGGCCCAGGTTGGACAATGAGCAGTTCTTC. Translating gives CASRPRLDNEQFF.

This clone was detected only once. The rearrangement joins TRBV6-5 to TRBJ2-7; unclear D gene. The germline V gene encodes CDR1 MNHEY and CDR2 SVGAGI. The CDR3 loop spans 13 amino acids. Between the trimmed V and J ends, which lost 6 bases and 1 base, there was a span of 10 bases. CDR3 sequence (DNA): TGTGCCAGCAGCGTCCCCGGATCCTACGAGCAGTACTTC. Amino acids: CASSVPGSYEQYF.

The table lists this clone with a few counts. Here the CDR3 DNA reads TGTGCCAGTTCTTCCACAGGGGGCGCGGGAAACACCATATATTTT. Amino acid sequence: CASSSTGGAGNTIYF. The V gene is TRBV28, the J gene TRBJ1-3; 9 nucleotides align to TRBD1. The CDR3 is 15 amino acids. Trimming took 9 bases from V and 4 from J; bases not matched to a gene: 10. Germline CDR1 MDHEN, CDR2 SYDVKM.

The gene calls are TRBV25-1 and TRBJ1-5; D perhaps matches TRBD1 (6 bases). The CDR3 has 17 amino acids. The germline V gene has CDR1 MGHDK and CDR2 SYGVNS. Deletions cut 1 base from V and 2 bases from J, with 15 bases between. The CDR3 loop is CASSESGGARGNQPQHF. For the CDR3, the DNA is TGTGCCAGCAGTGAATCGGGGGGCGCCCGTGGCAATCAGCCCCAGCATTTT.

The rearrangement uses TRBV6-4 and TRBJ1-4; 8 bases agree with TRBD1. V dropped 8 bases and J dropped 11; count of bases not matched to a gene: 10. Looked up from germline, CDR1 is MRHNA and CDR2 is SNTAGT. This CDR3 has 13 residues. The CDR3 region has the DNA TGTGCCAGCGGATGGACAGGGCCCTTGAAACTGTTTTTT. As protein: CASGWTGPLKLFF.

The chain carries TRBV5-1 and TRBJ2-3; D remains unclear. The CDR3 consists of 13 residues. The ends were cut back, 6 bases at V and 5 bases at J, with 13 bases in the middle. Looked up from germline, CDR1 is SGHRS and CDR2 is YFSETQ. The CDR3 nucleotides read TGCGCCAGCAATACCCACTCGGGAGATACGCAGTATTTT. Encoded protein: CASNTHSGDTQYF.

The chain is built from TRBV14 and TRBJ2-7; 7 bases match TRBD1. The CDR3 has 14 residues. Losses at the gene ends were 4 bases for V and 3 bases for J; bases not matched to a gene: 6. The V gene's germline CDR1 is SGHDN and CDR2 FVKESK. This CDR3 is CASSPQTGSYEQYF. The CDR3 DNA follows: TGTGCCAGCAGCCCCCAGACAGGGAGCTACGAGCAGTACTTC.

The V gene is TRBV18, the J gene TRBJ2-2, with TRBD2 matching over 8 bases. V shed 2 bases and J 5 bases; nucleotides not matched to a gene: 7. The CDR3 runs 16 residues. Per germline, CDR1 KGHSH and CDR2 LQKENI. CDR3 sequence: CASSPVGLVGTGELFF. In nucleotides, the CDR3 is TGTGCCAGCTCACCAGTGGGACTAGTCGGAACCGGGGAGCTGTTTTTT. Looking up the rest from reference TRBV18 and TRBJ2-2 gives the full variable domain: NAGVMQNPRHLVRRRGQEARLRCSPMKGHSHVYWYRQLPEEGLKFMVYLQKENIIDESGMPKERFSAEFPKEGPSILRIQQVVRGDSAAYFCASSPVGLVGTGELFFGEGSRLTVL.

V usage is TRBV3-1 (or the pseudogene TRBV3-2) and J usage is TRBJ1-1; weak D call: TRBD1 (5 bases). This CDR3 spans 12 amino acids. From germline, CDR1 is LGHDT and CDR2 YNNKEL (reference sequence). V was pared by 3 bases and J by 11 bases, with 13 bases between. Written as DNA, the CDR3 is TGTGCCAGCAGCCAGGGTTGGGGGGTGGCTTTCTTT. Amino acids: CASSQGWGVAFF.

The genes are TRBV3-1 (or the pseudogene TRBV3-2) and TRBJ2-5, with 9 positions matching TRBD1. With 6 bases clipped from V and 7 bases from J, the junction kept 3 bases outside the gene matches. The CDR3 runs to 12 residues. The germline V gene encodes CDR1 LGHDT and CDR2 YNNKEL (reference sequence). The CDR3, as DNA: TGTGCCAGCAGGGACAGGGGTCGGACCCAGTACTTC. Translating gives CASRDRGRTQYF.

This chain connects TRBV7-2 to TRBJ1-5; TRBD1 aligns across 9 bases. J lost 9 bases, V lost 1 base, and 10 bases had no gene match. CDR3 length: 16 amino acids. CDR1 and CDR2 from the germline V gene are SGHTA and FQGNSA. The CDR3 DNA is TGTGCCAGCAGCTTAGATGGGGGGACAGGGCCAGTGCCCCAGCATTTT. Its protein is CASSLDGGTGPVPQHF. Combining the CDR3 with reference TRBV7-2 and TRBJ1-5 gives the whole variable domain GAGVSQSPSNKVTEKGKDVELRCDPISGHTALYWYRQSLGQGLEFLIYFQGNSAPDKSGLPSDRFSAERTGGSVSTLTIQRTQQEDSAVYLCASSLDGGTGPVPQHFGDGTRLSIL.